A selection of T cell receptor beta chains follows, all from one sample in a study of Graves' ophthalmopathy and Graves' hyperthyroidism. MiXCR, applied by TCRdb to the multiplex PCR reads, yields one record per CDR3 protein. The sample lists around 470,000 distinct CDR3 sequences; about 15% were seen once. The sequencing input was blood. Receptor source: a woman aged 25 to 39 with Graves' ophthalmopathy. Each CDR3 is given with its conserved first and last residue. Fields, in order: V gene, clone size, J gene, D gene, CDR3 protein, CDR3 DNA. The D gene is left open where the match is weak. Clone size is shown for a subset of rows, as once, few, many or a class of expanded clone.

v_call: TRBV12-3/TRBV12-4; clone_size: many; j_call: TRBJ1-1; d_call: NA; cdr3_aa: CASSSNRVMGEAFF; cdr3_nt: TGTGCCAGCAGTTCAAACAGGGTTATGGGTGAAGCTTTCTTT
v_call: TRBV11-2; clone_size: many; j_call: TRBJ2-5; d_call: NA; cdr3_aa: CASSLELSILGQYF; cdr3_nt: TGTGCCAGCAGCTTAGAACTTTCAATATTGGGCCAGTACTTC
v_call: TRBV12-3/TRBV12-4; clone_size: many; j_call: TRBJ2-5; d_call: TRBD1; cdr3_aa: CASSIIHRGQGETQYF; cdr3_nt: TGTGCCAGCAGTATTATCCACAGGGGGCAGGGGGAGACCCAGTACTTC
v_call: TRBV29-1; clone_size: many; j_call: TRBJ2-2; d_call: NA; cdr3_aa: CSVLRGYTGELFF; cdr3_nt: TGCAGCGTTCTAAGGGGATACACCGGGGAGCTGTTTTTT
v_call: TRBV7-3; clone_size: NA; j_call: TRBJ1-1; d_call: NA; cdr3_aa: CASSLVGGPGTEAFF; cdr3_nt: TGTGCCAGCAGCTTGGTCGGGGGTCCGGGCACTGAAGCTTTCTTT
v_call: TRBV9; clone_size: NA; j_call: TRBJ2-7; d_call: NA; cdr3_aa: CASSASPSPHEQYF; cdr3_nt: TGTGCCAGCAGCGCCTCCCCTAGCCCCCACGAGCAGTACTTC
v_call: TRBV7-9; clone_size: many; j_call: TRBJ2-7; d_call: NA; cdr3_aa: CASSGVMARTYEQYF; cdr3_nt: TGTGCCAGCAGCGGCGTTATGGCTCGCACCTACGAGCAGTACTTC
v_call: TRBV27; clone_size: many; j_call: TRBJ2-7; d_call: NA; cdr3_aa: CASSLRRRMNSYEQYF; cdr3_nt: TGTGCCAGCAGTTTACGGCGGAGGATGAACTCCTACGAGCAGTACTTC
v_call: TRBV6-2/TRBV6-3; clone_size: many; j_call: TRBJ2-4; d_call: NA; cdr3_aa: CASSYRPTDSKNIQYF; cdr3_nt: TGTGCCAGCAGTTACCGCCCTACAGATTCCAAAAACATTCAGTACTTC
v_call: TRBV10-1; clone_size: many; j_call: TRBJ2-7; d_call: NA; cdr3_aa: CASSERGGDEQYF; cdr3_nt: TGCGCCAGCAGTGAGAGGGGGGGCGACGAGCAGTACTTC
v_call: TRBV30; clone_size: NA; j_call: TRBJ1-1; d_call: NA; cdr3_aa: CAWVRGANTEAFF; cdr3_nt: TGTGCCTGGGTAAGGGGGGCGAACACTGAAGCTTTCTTT
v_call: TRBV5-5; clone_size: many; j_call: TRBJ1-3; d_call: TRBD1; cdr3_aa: CASSPRDSNTIYF; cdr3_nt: TGTGCCAGCAGCCCCCGGGACAGCAACACCATATATTTT
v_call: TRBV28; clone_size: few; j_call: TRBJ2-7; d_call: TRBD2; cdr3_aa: CASGGLADPYEQYF; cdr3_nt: TGTGCCAGCGGAGGACTAGCGGATCCCTACGAGCAGTACTTC
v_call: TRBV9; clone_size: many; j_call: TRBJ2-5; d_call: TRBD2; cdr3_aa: CASSAASGGASAQYF; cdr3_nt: TGTGCCAGCAGCGCTGCTAGCGGGGGGGCGTCGGCCCAGTACTTC
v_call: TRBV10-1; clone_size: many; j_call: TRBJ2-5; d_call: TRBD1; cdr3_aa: CASSRGPRETQYF; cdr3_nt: TGCGCCAGCAGCAGGGGGCCTCGGGAGACCCAGTACTTC
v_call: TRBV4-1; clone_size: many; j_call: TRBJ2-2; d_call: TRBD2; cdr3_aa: CASRPIAGAGELFF; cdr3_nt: TGCGCCAGCAGGCCGATAGCGGGAGCCGGGGAGCTGTTTTTT
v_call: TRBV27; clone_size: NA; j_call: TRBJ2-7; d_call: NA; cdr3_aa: CASSTLEAAGYEQYF; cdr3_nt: TGTGCCAGCAGCACTCTCGAGGCAGCCGGATACGAGCAGTACTTC
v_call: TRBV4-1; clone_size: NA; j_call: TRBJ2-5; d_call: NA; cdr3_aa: CASSYTQLNKETQYF; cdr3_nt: TGCGCCAGCAGCTATACTCAGCTAAATAAAGAGACCCAGTACTTC
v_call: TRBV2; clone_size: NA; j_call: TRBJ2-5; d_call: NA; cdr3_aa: CAGNRGRSFQETQYF; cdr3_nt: TGTGCCGGCAATAGGGGGAGGAGTTTCCAAGAGACCCAGTACTTC
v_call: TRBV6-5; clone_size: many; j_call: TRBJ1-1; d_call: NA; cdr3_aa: CASISGEIEAFF; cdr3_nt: TGTGCCAGCATCTCGGGGGAAATTGAAGCTTTCTTT
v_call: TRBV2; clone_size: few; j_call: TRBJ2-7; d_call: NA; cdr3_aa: CASGTQGFSYEQYF; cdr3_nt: TGTGCCAGTGGAACTCAGGGGTTCTCCTACGAGCAGTACTTC
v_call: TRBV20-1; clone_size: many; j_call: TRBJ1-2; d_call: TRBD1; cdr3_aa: CSAEGQGHYGYTF; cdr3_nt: TGCAGTGCTGAGGGACAGGGGCACTATGGCTACACCTTC
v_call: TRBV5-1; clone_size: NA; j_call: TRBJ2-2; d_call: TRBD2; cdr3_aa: CASSLTSGRARNTGELFF; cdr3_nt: TGCGCCAGCAGCTTGACTAGCGGGAGGGCCCGGAACACCGGGGAGCTGTTTTTT
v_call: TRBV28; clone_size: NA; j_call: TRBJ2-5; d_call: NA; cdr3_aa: CASLVEETQYF; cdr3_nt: TGTGCCAGTCTCGTGGAAGAGACCCAGTACTTC
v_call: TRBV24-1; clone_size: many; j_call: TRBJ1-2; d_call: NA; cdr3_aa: CATSDRGQNYGYTF; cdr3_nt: TGTGCCACCAGTGATCGTGGACAGAACTATGGCTACACCTTC
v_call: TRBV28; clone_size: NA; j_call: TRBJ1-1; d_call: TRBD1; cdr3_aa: CASSLYGQGAPEAFF; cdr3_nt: TGTGCCAGCAGTTTATACGGACAGGGGGCTCCAGAAGCTTTCTTT
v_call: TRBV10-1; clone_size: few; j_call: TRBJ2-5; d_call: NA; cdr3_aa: CATPLSVGLETQYF; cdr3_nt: TGCGCCACCCCTTTGTCCGTAGGGCTGGAGACCCAGTACTTC
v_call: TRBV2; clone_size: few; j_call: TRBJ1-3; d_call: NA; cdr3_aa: CASSVGGAGNTIYF; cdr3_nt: TGTGCCAGCAGTGTTGGCGGGGCTGGAAACACCATATATTTT
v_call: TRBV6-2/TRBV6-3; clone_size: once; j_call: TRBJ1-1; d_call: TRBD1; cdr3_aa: CARPSGGTEAFF; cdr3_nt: TGTGCCAGACCGTCAGGGGGGACTGAAGCTTTCTTT
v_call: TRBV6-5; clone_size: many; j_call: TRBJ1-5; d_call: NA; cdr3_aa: CASSGLYRDQPQHF; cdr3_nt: TGTGCCAGCAGCGGACTTTACAGGGACCAGCCCCAGCATTTT